The 26 T cell receptor beta chains below all came from one sample that was sequenced in a study of cytomegalovirus exposure and HLA in healthy donors. The PCR contained 60 Vbeta and 13 Jbeta primers. The repertoire was sequenced with immunoSEQ multiplex PCR; TCRdb's copy has only in-frame clones and lacks some. The table has 110,000 to 150,000 clones, about 80% seen once. Sequenced sample: PBMCs. The receptors originated from a male donor in good health and CMV-seronegative.

The V call is TRBV5-1, the J call TRBJ2-2; TRBD1 matches at 8 bases. V lost 0 bases, J lost 5 bases, and 6 bases stayed unmatched. Germline V CDR1 and CDR2: SGHRS, YFSETQ. This CDR3 contains 16 residues. Here the CDR3 reads CASSLEAGGATGELFF. The CDR3 nucleotides read TGCGCCAGCAGCTTGGAGGCAGGGGGCGCAACCGGGGAGCTGTTTTTT. The variable domain in full, completed from reference TRBV5-1 and TRBJ2-2, reads KAGVTQTPRYLIKTRGQQVTLSCSPISGHRSVSWYQQTPGQGLQFLFEYFSETQRNKGNFPGRFSGRQFSNSRSEMNVSTLELGDSALYLCASSLEAGGATGELFFGEGSRLTVL.

The V and J genes are TRBV4-1 and TRBJ1-1; D ambiguous. Looked up from germline, CDR1 is MGHRA and CDR2 is YSYEKL. Deletions cut 8 bases from V and 1 base from J, with 17 bases between. The CDR3 covers 15 residues. DNA for the CDR3: TGCGCCAGCTCCATATCCCGGGATCGGAACACTGAAGCTTTCTTT. It encodes CASSISRDRNTEAFF.

The V gene is TRBV27, the J gene TRBJ1-1; 9 bases map to TRBD1. V gave up 7 bases and J gave up 5 bases; unmatched junction bases: 8. CDR3 length: 14 residues. From germline, CDR1 is MNHEY and CDR2 SMNVEV (reference sequence). Here the CDR3 reads CASNEQGALTEAFF. CDR3 bases: TGTGCCAGCAATGAACAGGGGGCTCTTACTGAAGCTTTCTTT.

The chain links TRBV19 to TRBJ1-2; the D gene is possibly TRBD1 (5 bases). CDR3 size: 13 residues. Germline V CDR1 and CDR2: LNHDA, SQIVND (reference sequence). With 7 bases removed from V and 4 bases from J, the gap between germline ends came to 13 bases. CDR3: CASKKGLRYGYTF. CDR3 DNA sequence: TGTGCCAGTAAAAAGGGACTCCGCTATGGCTACACCTTC.

The V and J genes are TRBV7-9 and TRBJ2-7; 8 bases fit TRBD1. V lost 5 bases, J lost 4 bases, and 7 bases stayed unmatched. The CDR3 spans 14 residues. Germline V lookup: CDR1 SEHNR, CDR2 FQNEAQ (reference sequence). The DNA for the CDR3 is TGTGCCAGCAGCCCAGACAGGGGCTCTTACGAGCAGTACTTC. As protein: CASSPDRGSYEQYF.

This rearrangement joins TRBV5-1 to TRBJ1-1; 7 positions agree with TRBD1. This CDR3 is 14 amino acids long. V shed 2 bases, J shed 5 bases, and the junction held 6 bases outside the gene matches. Germline-derived CDR1 and CDR2 are SGHRS and YFSETQ. This chain's CDR3 is CASSLGQDYTEAFF. The CDR3 DNA is TGCGCCAGCAGCTTAGGACAGGATTATACTGAAGCTTTCTTT. The complete variable domain, with remaining parts taken from reference TRBV5-1 and TRBJ1-1, reads KAGVTQTPRYLIKTRGQQVTLSCSPISGHRSVSWYQQTPGQGLQFLFEYFSETQRNKGNFPGRFSGRQFSNSRSEMNVSTLELGDSALYLCASSLGQDYTEAFFGQGTRLTVV.

The chain is built from TRBV25-1 and TRBJ2-3; 8 nucleotides agree with TRBD1. J gave up 2 bases and V 5 bases, and 3 bases lay outside the gene matches. The CDR3 contains 14 residues. Germline CDR1 is MGHDK and CDR2 is SYGVNS. The DNA for the CDR3 is TGTGCCAGCAGTCCGGACAGGGTCACAGATACGCAGTATTTT. Amino acid sequence: CASSPDRVTDTQYF.

A few counts support this clone. This sequence joins TRBV28 and TRBJ1-1; 8 bases line up with TRBD1. Germline trimming cut 6 bases from V and 1 base from J; bases unmatched to any gene: 7. CDR1 MDHEN and CDR2 SYDVKM come from the germline V gene. The CDR3 is 15 residues long. DNA of the CDR3: TGTGCCAGCAGACCCCACGGGACAGGGAACACTGAAGCTTTCTTT. Protein: CASRPHGTGNTEAFF.

In its sample, this clone was seen a few times. V and J are TRBV7-9 and TRBJ2-5, with TRBD2 as a possible D gene (5 bases). Germline CDR1 SEHNR, CDR2 FQNEAQ (reference sequence). V dropped 5 bases and J dropped 2 bases, with 27 bases sitting between them. The CDR3 contains 19 residues. This CDR3 is CASSLYPRRLAESQETQYF. As DNA, the CDR3 is TGTGCCAGCAGCCTTTATCCAAGGAGGCTAGCCGAATCACAAGAGACCCAGTACTTC.

The CDR3 nucleotides read TGCGCCAGCAGCTTACTCCGCAGGGATAAGTACGAGCAGTACTTC. Amino acid sequence: CASSLLRRDKYEQYF. The rearrangement links TRBV5-1 to TRBJ2-7; D may be TRBD1 (5 bases). The CDR3 consists of 15 residues. Germline CDR1 and CDR2: SGHRS and YFSETQ. V lost 2 bases, J lost 4 bases, and 16 bases lay in between.

The chain couples TRBV18 to TRBJ2-6; the D is unclear. The CDR3 is 13 amino acids. Germline lookup yields CDR1 KGHSH and CDR2 LQKENI. The V gene lost 6 bases and the J gene lost 4 bases, with 7 bases spanning the gap. The CDR3 DNA follows: TGTGCCAGCTCCCCTTCGGGGGCCAACGTCCTGACTTTC. It specifies CASSPSGANVLTF.

The V and J genes are TRBV7-8 and TRBJ2-7, with TRBD1 as a possible D gene (6 bases). The CDR3 totals 16 residues. From germline, CDR1 is SGHVS and CDR2 FQNEAQ. V gave up 5 bases and J gave up 2 bases, with 19 bases separating them. The CDR3 nucleotides read TGTGCCAGCAGCCCGCTGAACAGGGCTTCAACCTACGAGCAGTACTTC. The encoded protein is CASSPLNRASTYEQYF.

The chain joins TRBV2 to TRBJ2-1; 9 bases fit TRBD2. The CDR3 is 15 residues long. Germline values: CDR1 SNHLY, CDR2 FYNNEI. The junction had 7 bases not matched to a gene; V was cut back by 6 bases and J by 4 bases. The CDR3 nucleotides are TGTGCCAGCAGGAGGGGCGGGGGGGTTTACAATGAGCAGTTCTTC. Translating it yields CASRRGGGVYNEQFF.

This clone was seen a few times. The chain recombines TRBV7-9 with TRBJ1-1, with D possibly matching TRBD1 (6 bases). Germline V gene sequence: CDR1 SEHNR, CDR2 FQNEAQ (reference sequence). The CDR3 spans 14 residues. V lost 5 bases and J lost 3, with 13 bases in between. CDR3 region: CASSPRGVHTEAFF. Written as DNA, the CDR3 is TGTGCCAGCAGCCCCAGGGGTGTTCACACTGAAGCTTTCTTT.

The V gene is TRBV30, the J gene TRBJ1-3; D unresolved. V lost 3 bases to trimming and J lost 3 bases, with 12 bases between them. Germline CDR1 and CDR2: GTSNPN and SVGIG (reference sequence). The CDR3 is 14 residues long. The CDR3 reads CAWRLVSGGNTIYF. The CDR3 coding sequence is TGTGCCTGGAGGTTGGTGAGCGGTGGAAACACCATATATTTT.

CDR3 protein: CASSRDSVDGYTF. In DNA form, the CDR3 reads TGTGCCAGCAGCCGCGACAGTGTGGATGGCTACACCTTC. The gene calls are TRBV9 and TRBJ1-2; weak D call: TRBD1 (5 bases). The length of the CDR3 is 13 residues. CDR1 is SGDLS, CDR2 YYNGEE, per germline. The germline V and J ends were trimmed by 4 bases and 6 bases, with 13 bases remaining between them.

This clone has only a few counts. The chain is built from TRBV5-1 and TRBJ2-7; 7 nucleotides agree with TRBD2. The length of the CDR3 is 17 residues. The germline V gene has CDR1 SGHRS and CDR2 YFSETQ. V gave up 7 bases and J gave up 1 base; unmatched junction bases: 17. CDR3 sequence: CASSPGRGQGLSYEQYF. The CDR3, as DNA: TGCGCCAGCTCACCCGGGCGAGGCCAGGGACTATCCTACGAGCAGTACTTC.

The chain carries TRBV11-1 and TRBJ2-1, with a possible D match to TRBD1 (5 bases). The CDR3 extends over 16 amino acids. Germline assignment: CDR1 SGHAT and CDR2 FQDESV (reference sequence). Trimming removed 4 bases from V and 4 bases from J, with 17 bases in between. For the CDR3, the DNA is TGTGCCAGCAGCTCGTTAACAGGATCCGGATACAATGAGCAGTTCTTC. The encoded protein is CASSSLTGSGYNEQFF. Filled out from reference TRBV11-1 and TRBJ2-1, the complete variable domain reads EAEVAQSPRYKITEKSQAVAFWCDPISGHATLYWYRQILGQGPELLVQFQDESVVDDSQLPKDRFSAERLKGVDSTLKIQPAELGDSAMYLCASSSLTGSGYNEQFFGPGTRLTVL.

The rearrangement links TRBV5-8 to TRBJ2-7; D might be TRBD2 (6 bases). From germline, CDR1 is SGHTS and CDR2 YDEGEE. V was pared by 5 bases and J by 0 bases, with 12 bases between. This CDR3 contains 14 residues. CDR3 nucleotides: TGTGCCAGCAGTTACGGGGGAAGCTCCTACGAGCAGTACTTC. Translating gives CASSYGGSSYEQYF.

This clone was seen a handful of times. This rearrangement joins TRBV18 to TRBJ2-3, with 10 bases identical to TRBD1. J gave up 10 bases and V 5 bases, and 12 bases lay outside the gene matches. CDR1 and CDR2 (germline): KGHSH, LQKENI. This CDR3 is built from 15 residues. The CDR3 here is CASSSAGQGFSSQYF. CDR3 nucleotide sequence: TGTGCCAGCTCAAGCGCGGGACAGGGGTTCTCTTCGCAGTATTTT.

The chain employs TRBV10-3 and TRBJ1-1, with D tentatively TRBD1 (5 bases). CDR3 length equals 15 residues. The V gene's germline CDR1 is ENHRY and CDR2 SYGVKD. Trimming cost V 4 bases and J 2 bases, with 14 bases left between them. The CDR3 DNA reads as TGTGCCATCAGTGCCGAGACCGGGGGTAACACTGAAGCTTTCTTT. It translates to CAISAETGGNTEAFF.

This clone has a handful of counts. V gene TRBV13 combines with J gene TRBJ2-2; 7 nucleotides line up with TRBD2. From germline, CDR1 is PRHDT and CDR2 FYEKMQ (reference sequence). The CDR3 runs 15 residues. V lost 5 bases, J lost 0 bases, and 3 bases stayed unmatched. CDR3 sequence reads: CASSLAGANTGELFF. The CDR3, as DNA: TGTGCCAGCAGCCTCGCGGGGGCGAACACCGGGGAGCTGTTTTTT.

The chain combines TRBV6-5 with TRBJ1-6, with D maybe TRBD1 (5 bases). V was pared by 5 bases and J by 15 bases, with 14 bases between. The CDR3 covers 12 residues. Germline lookup yields CDR1 MNHEY and CDR2 SVGAGI. The CDR3 DNA reads as TGTGCCAGCAGTCAATTAGACAGACACCTCCACTTT. Protein sequence: CASSQLDRHLHF.

The chain links TRBV4-1 to TRBJ2-3; TRBD2 matches 16 bases. The J segment lost 4 bases and the V segment lost 3 bases, leaving 4 bases of the junction unmatched. This CDR3 contains 17 residues. Germline CDR1 reads MGHRA; CDR2 reads YSYEKL. The CDR3 spells CASSHLGTSGGADTQYF. The CDR3 DNA reads TGCGCCAGCAGCCACCTAGGGACTAGCGGGGGGGCAGATACGCAGTATTTT.

The rearrangement links TRBV11-2 to TRBJ2-5; no definite D call. The J call may be wrong; the DNA end is better matched by TRBJ2-7. The CDR3 is made up of 12 amino acids. CDR1 is SGHAT, CDR2 FQNNGV, per germline. CDR3 region: CASSLDTYEQYF. CDR3 coding DNA: TGTGCCAGCAGCTTAGATACCTACGAGCAGTACTTC.

The gene calls are TRBV7-9 and TRBJ1-5; 9 nucleotides line up with TRBD1. V dropped 8 bases and J dropped 7; count of bases not matched to a gene: 9. Germline V lookup: CDR1 SEHNR, CDR2 FQNEAQ (reference sequence). The CDR3 is 14 amino acids. The DNA for the CDR3 is TGTGCCAGCGCTTCGGGACAGGGATGGCAGCCCCAGCATTTT. This gives the protein CASASGQGWQPQHF.